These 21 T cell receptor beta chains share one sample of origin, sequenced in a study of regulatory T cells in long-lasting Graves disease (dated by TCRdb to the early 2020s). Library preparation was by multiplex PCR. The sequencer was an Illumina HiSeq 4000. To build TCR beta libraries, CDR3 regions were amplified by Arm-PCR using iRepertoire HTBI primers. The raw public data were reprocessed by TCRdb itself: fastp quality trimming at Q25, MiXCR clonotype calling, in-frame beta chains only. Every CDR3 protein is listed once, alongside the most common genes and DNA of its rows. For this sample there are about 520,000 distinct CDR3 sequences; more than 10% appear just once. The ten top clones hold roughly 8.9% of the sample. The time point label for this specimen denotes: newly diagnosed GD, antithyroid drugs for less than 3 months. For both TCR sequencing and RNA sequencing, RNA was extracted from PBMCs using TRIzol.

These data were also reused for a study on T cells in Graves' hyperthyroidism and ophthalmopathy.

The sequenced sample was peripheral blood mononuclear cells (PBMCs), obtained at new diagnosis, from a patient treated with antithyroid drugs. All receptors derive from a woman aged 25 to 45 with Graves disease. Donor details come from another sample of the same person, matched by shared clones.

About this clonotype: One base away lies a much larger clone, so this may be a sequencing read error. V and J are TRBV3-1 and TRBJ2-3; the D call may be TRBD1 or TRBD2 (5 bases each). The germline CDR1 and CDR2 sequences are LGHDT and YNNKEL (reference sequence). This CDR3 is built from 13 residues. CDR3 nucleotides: TGTGCCAGCAGCCAAGATTGGGGGAATACGCACTATTTT. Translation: CASSQDWGNTHYF.

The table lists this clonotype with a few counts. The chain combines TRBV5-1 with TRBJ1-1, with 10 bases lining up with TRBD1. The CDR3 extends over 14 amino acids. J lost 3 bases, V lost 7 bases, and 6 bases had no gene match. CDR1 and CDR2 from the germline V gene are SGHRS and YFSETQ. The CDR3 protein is CASGTGEGYTEAFF. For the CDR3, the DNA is TGCGCCAGCGGGACAGGGGAGGGGTACACTGAAGCTTTCTTT.

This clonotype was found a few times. The CDR3: CASSSNRGVGTEAFF. DNA for the CDR3: TGTGCCAGCAGCTCGAACAGGGGAGTGGGGACTGAAGCTTTCTTT. The gene calls are TRBV7-9 and TRBJ1-1, with 7 bases matching TRBD1. The CDR3 has 15 amino acids. CDR1 is SEHNR, CDR2 FQNEAQ, per germline (reference sequence). J gave up 5 bases and V 4 bases, and 10 bases lay outside the gene matches.

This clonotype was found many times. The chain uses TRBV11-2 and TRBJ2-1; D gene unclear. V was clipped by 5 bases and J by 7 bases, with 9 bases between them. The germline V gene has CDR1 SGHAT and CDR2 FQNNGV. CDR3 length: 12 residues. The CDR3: CASSTPRNEQFF. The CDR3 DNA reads TGTGCCAGCAGCACTCCCAGGAATGAGCAGTTCTTC.

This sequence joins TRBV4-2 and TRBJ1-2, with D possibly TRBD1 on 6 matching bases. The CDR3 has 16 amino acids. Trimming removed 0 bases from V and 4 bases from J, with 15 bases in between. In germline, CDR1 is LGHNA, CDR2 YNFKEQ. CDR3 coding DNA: TGTGCCAGCAGCCAAGATCCAGGCAGGGGAAGCTATGGCTACACCTTC. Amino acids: CASSQDPGRGSYGYTF.

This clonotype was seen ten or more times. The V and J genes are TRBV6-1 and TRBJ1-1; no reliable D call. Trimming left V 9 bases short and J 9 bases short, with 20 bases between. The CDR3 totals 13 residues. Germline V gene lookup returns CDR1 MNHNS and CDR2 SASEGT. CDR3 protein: CASKPNDRRKAFF. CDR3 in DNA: TGTGCCAGTAAACCGAACGACCGACGGAAAGCTTTCTTT.

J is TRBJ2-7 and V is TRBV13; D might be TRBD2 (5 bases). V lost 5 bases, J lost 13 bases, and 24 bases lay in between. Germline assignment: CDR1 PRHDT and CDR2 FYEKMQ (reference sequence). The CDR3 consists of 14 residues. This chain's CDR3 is CASSPDSALNGQYF. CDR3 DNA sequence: TGTGCCAGCAGCCCGGACTCGGCTTTGAACGGGCAATACTTC.

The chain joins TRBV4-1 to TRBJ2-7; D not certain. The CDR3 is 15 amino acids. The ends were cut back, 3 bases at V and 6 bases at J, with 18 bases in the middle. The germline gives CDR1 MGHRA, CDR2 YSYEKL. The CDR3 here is CASSQPKDGVGEQYF. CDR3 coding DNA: TGCGCCAGCAGCCAGCCAAAGGATGGGGTTGGCGAGCAGTACTTC.

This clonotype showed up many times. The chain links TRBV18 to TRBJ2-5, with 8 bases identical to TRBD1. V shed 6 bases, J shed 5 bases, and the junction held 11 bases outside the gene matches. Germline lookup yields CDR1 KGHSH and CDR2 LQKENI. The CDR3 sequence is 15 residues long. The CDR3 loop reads CASSPQGASVETQYF. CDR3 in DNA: TGTGCCAGCTCTCCGCAGGGGGCGTCGGTCGAGACCCAGTACTTC.

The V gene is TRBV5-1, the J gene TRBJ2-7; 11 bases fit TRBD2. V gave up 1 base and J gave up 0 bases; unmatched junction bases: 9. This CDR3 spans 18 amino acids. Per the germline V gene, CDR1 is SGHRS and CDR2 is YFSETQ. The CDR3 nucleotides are TGCGCCAGCAGCTTGCGCGGGACTAGCGGACCTAACTCCTACGAGCAGTACTTC. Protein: CASSLRGTSGPNSYEQYF.

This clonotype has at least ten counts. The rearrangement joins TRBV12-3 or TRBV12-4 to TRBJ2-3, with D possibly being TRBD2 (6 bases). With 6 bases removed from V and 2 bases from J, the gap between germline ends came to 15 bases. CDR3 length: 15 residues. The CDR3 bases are TGTGCCAGCAGCGGGGGAGCTGGACACACAGATACGCAGTATTTT. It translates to CASSGGAGHTDTQYF.

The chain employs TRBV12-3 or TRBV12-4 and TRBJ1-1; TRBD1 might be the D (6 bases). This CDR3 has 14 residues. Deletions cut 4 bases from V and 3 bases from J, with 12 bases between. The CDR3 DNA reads TGTGCCAGCAGTTCCCGGGGGGGCTACACTGAAGCTTTCTTT. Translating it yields CASSSRGGYTEAFF.

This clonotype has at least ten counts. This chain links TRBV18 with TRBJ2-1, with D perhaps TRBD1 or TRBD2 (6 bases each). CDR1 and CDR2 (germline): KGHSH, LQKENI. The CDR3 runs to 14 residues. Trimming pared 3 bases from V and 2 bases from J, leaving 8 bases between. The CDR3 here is CASSPGGPYNEQFF. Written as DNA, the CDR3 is TGTGCCAGCTCACCCGGGGGCCCCTACAATGAGCAGTTCTTC.

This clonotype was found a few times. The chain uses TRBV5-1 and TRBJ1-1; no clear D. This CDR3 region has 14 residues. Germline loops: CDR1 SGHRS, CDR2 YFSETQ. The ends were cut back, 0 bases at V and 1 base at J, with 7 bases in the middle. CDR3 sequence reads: CASSLGSGNTEAFF. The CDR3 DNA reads TGCGCCAGCAGCTTGGGGTCTGGGAACACTGAAGCTTTCTTT.

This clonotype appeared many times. CDR3 protein: CASNPVGAGVKTQYF. CDR3 DNA: TGTGCCAGCAACCCCGTGGGGGCCGGGGTAAAGACCCAGTACTTC. V is TRBV13 and J is TRBJ2-5, with D perhaps TRBD1 (6 bases). The CDR3 has 15 amino acids. V lost 7 bases and J 6 bases, leaving 21 bases between the germline ends. The germline V gene encodes CDR1 PRHDT and CDR2 FYEKMQ (reference sequence).

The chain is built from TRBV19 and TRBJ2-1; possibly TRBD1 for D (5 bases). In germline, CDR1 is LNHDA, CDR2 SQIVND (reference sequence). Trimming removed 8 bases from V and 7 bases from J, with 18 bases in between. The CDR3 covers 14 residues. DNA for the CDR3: TGTGCCAGTGCGCCTTGGGGCGGTGGGAATGAGCAGTTCTTC. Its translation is CASAPWGGGNEQFF.

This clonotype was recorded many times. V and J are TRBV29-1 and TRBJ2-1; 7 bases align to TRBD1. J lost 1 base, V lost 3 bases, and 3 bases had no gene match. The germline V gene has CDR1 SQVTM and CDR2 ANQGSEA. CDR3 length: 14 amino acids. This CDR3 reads CSVEHRGSYNEQFF. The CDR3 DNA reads TGCAGCGTTGAGCACAGGGGATCCTACAATGAGCAGTTCTTC.

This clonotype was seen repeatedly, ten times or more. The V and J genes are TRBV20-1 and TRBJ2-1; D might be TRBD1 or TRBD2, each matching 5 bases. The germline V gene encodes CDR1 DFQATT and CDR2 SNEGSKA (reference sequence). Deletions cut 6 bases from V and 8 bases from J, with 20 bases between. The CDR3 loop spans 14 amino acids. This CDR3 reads CSAHGSYPGHEQFF. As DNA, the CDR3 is TGCAGTGCCCACGGATCTTACCCGGGGCATGAGCAGTTCTTC.

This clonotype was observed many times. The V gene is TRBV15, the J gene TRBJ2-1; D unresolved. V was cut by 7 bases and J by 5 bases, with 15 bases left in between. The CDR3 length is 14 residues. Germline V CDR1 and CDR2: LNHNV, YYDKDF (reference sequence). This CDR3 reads CATNDPSRNNEQFF. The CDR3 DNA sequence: TGTGCCACCAATGATCCGTCGAGGAACAATGAGCAGTTCTTC.

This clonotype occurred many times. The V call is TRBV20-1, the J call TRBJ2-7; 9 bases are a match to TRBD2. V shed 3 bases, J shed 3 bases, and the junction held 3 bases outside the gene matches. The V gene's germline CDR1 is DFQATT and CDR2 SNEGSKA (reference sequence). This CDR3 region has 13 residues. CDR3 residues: CSARGLAFYEQYF. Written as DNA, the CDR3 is TGCAGTGCTAGGGGACTAGCCTTCTACGAGCAGTACTTC.

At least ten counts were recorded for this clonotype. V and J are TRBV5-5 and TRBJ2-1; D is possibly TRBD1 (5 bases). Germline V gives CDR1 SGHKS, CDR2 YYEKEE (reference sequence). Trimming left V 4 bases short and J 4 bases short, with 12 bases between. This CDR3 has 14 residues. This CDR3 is CASSTPTEYNEQFF. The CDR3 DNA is TGTGCCAGCAGCACCCCGACAGAATACAATGAGCAGTTCTTC.